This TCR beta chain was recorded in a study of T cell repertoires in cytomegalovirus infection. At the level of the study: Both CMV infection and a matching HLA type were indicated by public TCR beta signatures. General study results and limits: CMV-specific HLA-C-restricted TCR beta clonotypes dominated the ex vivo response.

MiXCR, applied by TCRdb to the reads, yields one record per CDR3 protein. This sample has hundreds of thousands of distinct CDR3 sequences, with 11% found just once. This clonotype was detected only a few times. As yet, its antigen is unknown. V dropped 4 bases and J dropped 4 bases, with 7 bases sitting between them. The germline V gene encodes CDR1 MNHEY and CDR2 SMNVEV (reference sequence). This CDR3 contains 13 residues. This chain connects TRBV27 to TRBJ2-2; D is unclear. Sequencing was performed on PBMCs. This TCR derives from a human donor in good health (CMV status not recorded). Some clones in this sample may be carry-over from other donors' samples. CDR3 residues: CASSSDSTGELFF. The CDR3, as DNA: TGTGCCAGCAGTTCAGACTCCACCGGGGAGCTGTTTTTT.